A single count supports the clone carrying this T cell receptor (beta chain). Its antigen remains unidentified. These data come from a study of tumor-infiltrating lymphocytes in localized non-small cell lung cancer. Study-wide results and limits: Different pieces of the same tissue were used for each assay.

Libraries were prepared by immunoSEQ multiplex PCR; TCRdb keeps only in-frame clonotypes and omits some of them. The data show under 35,000 clones, roughly 85% seen once. The CDR3 covers 12 residues. The trim removed 3 bases at V and 8 bases at J, leaving 3 bases unmatched. Germline CDR1 and CDR2: SGHNT and YYREEE (reference sequence). Sample: lung tumor tissue. The TCR sequence derives from a human donor with non-small cell lung cancer. V and J are TRBV5-4 and TRBJ1-1; 8 bases are a match to TRBD1. The CDR3: CASSSGQGEAFF. The DNA for the CDR3 is TGTGCCAGCAGCTCTGGACAGGGAGAAGCTTTCTTT.